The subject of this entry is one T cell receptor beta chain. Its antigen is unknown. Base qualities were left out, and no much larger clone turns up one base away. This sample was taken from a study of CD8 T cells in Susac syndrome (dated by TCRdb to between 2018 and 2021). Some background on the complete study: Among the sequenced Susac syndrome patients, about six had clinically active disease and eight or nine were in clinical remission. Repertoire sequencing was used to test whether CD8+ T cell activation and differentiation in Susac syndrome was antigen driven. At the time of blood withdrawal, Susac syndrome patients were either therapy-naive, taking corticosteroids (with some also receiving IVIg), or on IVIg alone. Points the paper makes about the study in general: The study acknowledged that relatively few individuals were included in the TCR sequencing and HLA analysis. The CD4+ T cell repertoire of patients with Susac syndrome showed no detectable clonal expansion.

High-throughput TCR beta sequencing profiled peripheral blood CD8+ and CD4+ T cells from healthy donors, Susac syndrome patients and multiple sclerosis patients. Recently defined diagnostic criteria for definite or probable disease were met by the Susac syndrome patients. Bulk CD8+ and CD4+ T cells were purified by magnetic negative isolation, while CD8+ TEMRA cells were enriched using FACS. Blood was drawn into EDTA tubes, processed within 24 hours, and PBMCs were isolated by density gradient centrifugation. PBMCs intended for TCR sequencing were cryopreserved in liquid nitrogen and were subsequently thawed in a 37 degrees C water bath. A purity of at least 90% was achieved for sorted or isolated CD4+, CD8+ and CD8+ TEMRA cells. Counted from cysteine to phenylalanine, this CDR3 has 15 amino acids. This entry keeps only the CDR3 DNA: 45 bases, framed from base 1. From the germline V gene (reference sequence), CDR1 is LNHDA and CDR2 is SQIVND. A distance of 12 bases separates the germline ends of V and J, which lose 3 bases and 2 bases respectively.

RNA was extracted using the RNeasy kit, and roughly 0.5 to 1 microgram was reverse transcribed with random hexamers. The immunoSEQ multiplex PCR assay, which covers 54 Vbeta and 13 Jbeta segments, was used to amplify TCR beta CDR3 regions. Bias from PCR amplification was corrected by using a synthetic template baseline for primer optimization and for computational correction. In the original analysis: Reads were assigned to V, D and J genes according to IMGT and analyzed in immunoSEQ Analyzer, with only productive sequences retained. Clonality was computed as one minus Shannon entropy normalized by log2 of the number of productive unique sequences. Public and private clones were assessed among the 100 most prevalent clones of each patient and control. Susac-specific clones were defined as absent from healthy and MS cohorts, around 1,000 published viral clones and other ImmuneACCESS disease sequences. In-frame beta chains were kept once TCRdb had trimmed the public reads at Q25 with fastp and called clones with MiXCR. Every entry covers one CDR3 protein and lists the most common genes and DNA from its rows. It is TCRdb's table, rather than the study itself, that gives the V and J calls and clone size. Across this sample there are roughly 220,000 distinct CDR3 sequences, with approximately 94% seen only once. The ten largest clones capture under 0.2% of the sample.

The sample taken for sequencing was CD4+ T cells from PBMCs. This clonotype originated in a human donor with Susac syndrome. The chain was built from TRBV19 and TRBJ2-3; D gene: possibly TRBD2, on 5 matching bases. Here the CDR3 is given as CASSIKGAATDTQYF. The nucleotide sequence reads TGTGCCAGTAGTATCAAAGGAGCGGCCACAGATACGCAGTATTTT. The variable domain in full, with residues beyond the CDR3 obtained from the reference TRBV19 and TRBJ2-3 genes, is DGGITQSPKYLFRKEGQNVTLSCEQNLNHDAMYWYRQDPGQGLRLIYYSQIVNDFQKGDIAEGYSVSREKKESFPLTVTSAQKNPTAFYLCASSIKGAATDTQYFGPGTRLTVL.